The 3 T cell receptor beta chains in this list originate from one sample, sequenced in a study of T cells in localized non-small cell lung cancer. The data were produced by immunoSEQ multiplex PCR, yet TCRdb's version contains in-frame clones alone and is incomplete. The sample shows about 64,000 clones, roughly 76% of them seen only once. Material: PBMCs, obtained before any cancer treatment. These receptors were taken from a man aged 40 to 75 with stage II lung adenocarcinoma.

The rearrangement links TRBV13 to TRBJ1-3, with 7 bases that match TRBD1. The length of the CDR3 is 16 residues. The ends lost 4 bases at V and 0 bases at J; junction bases unmatched: 6. Germline-derived CDR1 and CDR2 are PRHDT and FYEKMQ (reference sequence). The CDR3 coding sequence is TGTGCCAGCAGCTACCGGACAGGCTCCTCTGGAAACACCATATATTTT. As protein: CASSYRTGSSGNTIYF.

The DNA of the CDR3 is TGTGCCAGCAGTGAAGGGGGCAGGGGCACTGAAGCTTTCTTT. It yields the protein CASSEGGRGTEAFF. V is TRBV6-1 and J is TRBJ1-1; D perhaps matches TRBD1 (6 bases). This CDR3 contains 14 residues. Germline lookup yields CDR1 MNHNS and CDR2 SASEGT. V lost 1 base, J lost 4 bases, and 10 bases lay in between.

The rearrangement uses TRBV19 and TRBJ1-5; 9 nucleotides align to TRBD1. J gave up 0 bases and V 5 bases, and 11 bases lay outside the gene matches. The CDR3 covers 18 residues. Germline loops: CDR1 LNHDA, CDR2 SQIVND (reference sequence). The CDR3 is CASSDRGAISISNQPQHF. The CDR3 coding sequence is TGTGCCAGTAGTGACAGGGGGGCCATAAGTATTAGCAATCAGCCCCAGCATTTT.